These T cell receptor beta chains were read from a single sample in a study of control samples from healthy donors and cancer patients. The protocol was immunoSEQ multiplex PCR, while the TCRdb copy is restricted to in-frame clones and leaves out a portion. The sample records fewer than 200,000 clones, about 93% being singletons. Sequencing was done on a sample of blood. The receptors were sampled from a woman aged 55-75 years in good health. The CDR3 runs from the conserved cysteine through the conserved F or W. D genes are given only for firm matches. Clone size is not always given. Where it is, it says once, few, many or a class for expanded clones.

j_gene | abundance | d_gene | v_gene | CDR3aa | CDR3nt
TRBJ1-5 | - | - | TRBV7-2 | CASNPQWDSNQPQHF | TGTGCCAGCAACCCCCAGTGGGATAGCAATCAGCCCCAGCATTTT
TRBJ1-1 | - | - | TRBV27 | CASSLGMGGMDTEAFF | TGTGCCAGCAGTTTGGGCATGGGGGGCATGGACACTGAAGCTTTCTTT
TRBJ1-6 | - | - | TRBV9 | CASSVSVLGYNSPLHF | TGTGCCAGCAGCGTAAGCGTTTTGGGATATAATTCACCCCTCCACTTT
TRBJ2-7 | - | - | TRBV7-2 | CASSPDMYEQYF | TGTGCCAGCAGCCCCGACATGTACGAGCAGTACTTC
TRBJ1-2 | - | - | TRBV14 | CASNAPRTLPPWRSGYTF | TGTGCCAGCAACGCCCCGAGGACACTACCTCCATGGAGGTCTGGCTACACCTTC
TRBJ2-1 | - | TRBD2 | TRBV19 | CASSTQTSADNEQFF | TGTGCCAGTAGTACGCAGACTAGCGCTGACAATGAGCAGTTCTTC
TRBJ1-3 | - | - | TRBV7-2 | CASKKGDAGNTIYF | TGTGCCAGCAAGAAGGGAGATGCTGGAAACACCATATATTTT
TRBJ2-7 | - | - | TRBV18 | CASSPDYEQYF | TGTGCCAGCTCACCAGACTACGAGCAGTACTTC
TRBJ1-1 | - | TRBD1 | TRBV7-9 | CASSAQQGAGLTEAFF | TGTGCCAGCAGCGCCCAACAGGGGGCGGGGTTGACTGAAGCTTTCTTT
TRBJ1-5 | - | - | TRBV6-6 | CASSYRTNQGGPQHF | TGTGCCAGCAGTTACCGGACAAACCAAGGGGGGCCCCAGCATTTT
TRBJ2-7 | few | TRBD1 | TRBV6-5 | CASMSRDRGYEQYF | TGTGCCAGCATGAGCCGGGACAGGGGCTACGAGCAGTACTTC
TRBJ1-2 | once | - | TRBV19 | CASSTLLRTRGVYGYTF | TGTGCCAGTAGTACTCTACTACGGACACGTGGGGTATATGGCTACACCTTC
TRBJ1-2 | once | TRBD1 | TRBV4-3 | CASSQDLARGPNYGYTF | TGCGCCAGCAGCCAAGATCTAGCCAGGGGGCCTAACTATGGCTACACCTTC
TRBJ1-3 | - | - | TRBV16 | CASSQSFLSGNTIYF | TGTGCCAGCAGCCAATCTTTCCTGTCTGGAAACACCATATATTTT
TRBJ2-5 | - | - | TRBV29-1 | CSVDQETQYF | TGCAGCGTTGATCAGGAGACCCAGTACTTC
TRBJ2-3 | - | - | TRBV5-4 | CASRAISSTDTQYF | TGTGCCAGCAGAGCAATTAGTAGCACAGATACGCAGTATTTT
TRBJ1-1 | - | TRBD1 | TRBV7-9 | CASSPQGQLNTEAFF | TGTGCCAGCAGCCCGCAGGGACAGCTGAACACTGAAGCTTTCTTT
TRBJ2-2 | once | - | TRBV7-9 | CASSLWIGENTGELFF | TGTGCCAGCAGCTTATGGATCGGGGAGAACACCGGGGAGCTGTTTTTT
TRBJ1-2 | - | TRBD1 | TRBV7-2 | CASSLAFLRGLNGYTF | TGTGCCAGCAGCTTAGCCTTCCTCAGGGGGCTGAATGGCTACACCTTC
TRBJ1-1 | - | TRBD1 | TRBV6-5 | CASSYLDRGNTEAFF | TGTGCCAGCAGTTACCTGGACAGGGGGAACACTGAAGCTTTCTTT
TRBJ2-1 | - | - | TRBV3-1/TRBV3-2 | CASSQDGGGKDNEQFF | TGTGCCAGCAGCCAAGATGGGGGGGGCAAAGACAATGAGCAGTTCTTC
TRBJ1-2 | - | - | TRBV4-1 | CASSPGLGDGHYGYTF | TGCGCCAGCAGCCCTGGGCTGGGGGACGGACACTATGGCTACACCTTC
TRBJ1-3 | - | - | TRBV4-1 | CASSQDPIARNTIYF | TGCGCCAGCAGCCAAGATCCCATTGCCAGAAACACCATATATTTT
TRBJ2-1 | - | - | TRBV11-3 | CASSLDMGGEQFF | TGTGCCAGCAGCTTAGATATGGGGGGTGAGCAGTTCTTC
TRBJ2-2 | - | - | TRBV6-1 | CASSDGGRGTGELFF | TGTGCCAGCAGTGACGGGGGGCGTGGCACCGGGGAGCTGTTTTTT
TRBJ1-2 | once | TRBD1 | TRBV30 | CAWSPGGADYGYTF | TGTGCCTGGAGTCCAGGGGGCGCGGACTATGGCTACACCTTC
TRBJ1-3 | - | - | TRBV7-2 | CASSSWSLSSGNTIYF | TGTGCCAGCAGCTCGTGGTCCCTAAGCTCTGGAAACACCATATATTTT
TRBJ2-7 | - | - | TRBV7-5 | CARSFLGILYEQYF | TGTGCCAGAAGCTTTCTCGGGATACTCTACGAGCAGTACTTC
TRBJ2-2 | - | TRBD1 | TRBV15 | CATSKRQGQAGELFF | TGTGCCACCAGCAAACGACAGGGGCAGGCCGGGGAGCTGTTTTTT
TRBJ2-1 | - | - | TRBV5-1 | CASSLDAGSSYNEQFF | TGCGCCAGCAGCTTGGATGCGGGGTCCTCCTACAATGAGCAGTTCTTC
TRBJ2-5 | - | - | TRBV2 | CATGRVQETQYF | TGTGCCACCGGGCGAGTCCAAGAGACCCAGTACTTC
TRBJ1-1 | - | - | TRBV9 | CASSARTGNTEAFF | TGTGCCAGCAGCGCCCGGACCGGGAACACTGAAGCTTTCTTT
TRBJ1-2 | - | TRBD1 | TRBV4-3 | CASSQDGTGTGGHYGYTF | TGCGCCAGCAGCCAAGATGGGACCGGGACAGGGGGGCACTATGGCTACACCTTC
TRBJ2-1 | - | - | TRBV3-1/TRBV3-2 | CASRPGISSYNEQFF | TGTGCCAGCAGACCTGGTATTAGCTCCTACAATGAGCAGTTCTTC
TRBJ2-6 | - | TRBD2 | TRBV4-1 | CASSQVPGTSGPGDGANVLTF | TGCGCCAGCAGCCAAGTACCTGGGACTAGCGGCCCCGGGGATGGGGCCAACGTCCTGACTTTC
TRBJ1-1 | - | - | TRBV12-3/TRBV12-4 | CASSLQGNTEAFF | TGTGCCAGCAGTTTACAGGGAAACACTGAAGCTTTCTTT
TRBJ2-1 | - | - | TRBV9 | CASSVVPEGDEQFF | TGTGCCAGCAGCGTAGTTCCTGAAGGAGATGAGCAGTTCTTC
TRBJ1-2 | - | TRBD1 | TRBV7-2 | CAGTGGYGYTF | TGTGCCGGTACAGGGGGCTATGGCTACACCTTC
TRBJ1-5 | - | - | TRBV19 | CASSIALFGRPQHF | TGTGCCAGTAGTATAGCCCTGTTCGGTCGGCCCCAGCATTTT
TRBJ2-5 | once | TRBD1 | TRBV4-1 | CASSPHTGTGGQETQYF | TGCGCCAGCAGCCCTCATACTGGGACAGGGGGGCAAGAGACCCAGTACTTC
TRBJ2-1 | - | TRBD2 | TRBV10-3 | CAMRGGGEQFF | TGTGCCATGCGGGGGGGCGGAGAGCAGTTCTTC
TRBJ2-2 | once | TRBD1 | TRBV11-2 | CASSSRQGRGTGELFF | TGTGCCAGCAGTTCCCGACAGGGGCGAGGGACCGGGGAGCTGTTTTTT
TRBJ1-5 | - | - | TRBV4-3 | CASSQDWTNNQPQHF | TGCGCCAGCAGCCAAGATTGGACAAACAATCAGCCCCAGCATTTT
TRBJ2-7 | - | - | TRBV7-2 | CASSFQGGAYEQYF | TGTGCCAGCAGCTTCCAGGGGGGAGCCTACGAGCAGTACTTC
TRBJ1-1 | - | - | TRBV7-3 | CASSNGVKNTEAFF | TGTGCCAGCAGCAATGGGGTAAAGAACACTGAAGCTTTCTTT
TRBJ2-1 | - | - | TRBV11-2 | CASSLNSGRGSEQFF | TGTGCCAGCAGCTTAAACAGCGGCAGGGGATCTGAGCAGTTCTTC
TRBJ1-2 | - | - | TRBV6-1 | CASSEALAGNYGYTF | TGTGCCAGCAGTGAAGCGCTGGCAGGTAACTATGGCTACACCTTC
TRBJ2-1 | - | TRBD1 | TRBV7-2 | CASSVRDRANEQFF | TGTGCCAGCAGCGTCCGGGACAGAGCCAATGAGCAGTTCTTC
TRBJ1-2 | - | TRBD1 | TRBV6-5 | CASSYSYRGGYGYTF | TGTGCCAGCAGTTACTCATACAGGGGGGGCTATGGCTACACCTTC
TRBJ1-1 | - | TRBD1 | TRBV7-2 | CASSLVRTGWGAEAFF | TGTGCCAGCAGCTTAGTTCGGACAGGGTGGGGGGCTGAAGCTTTCTTT
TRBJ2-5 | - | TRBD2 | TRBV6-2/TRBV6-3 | CASSYGGFSGGTQETQYF | TGTGCCAGCAGTTACGGAGGTTTTAGCGGGGGGACCCAAGAGACCCAGTACTTC
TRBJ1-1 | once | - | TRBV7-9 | CASSQRVGFTEAFF | TGTGCCAGCAGCCAGCGGGTGGGGTTCACTGAAGCTTTCTTT
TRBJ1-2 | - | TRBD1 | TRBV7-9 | CASSADRDYGYTF | TGTGCCAGCAGCGCCGACAGGGACTATGGCTACACCTTC
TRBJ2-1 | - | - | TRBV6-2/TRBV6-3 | CASRYLAGRTRGGPVNEQFF | TGTGCCAGCAGATACCTGGCTGGCCGGACTAGGGGGGGCCCGGTCAATGAGCAGTTCTTC